Each of the 30 T cell receptor beta chains below was sequenced from the same sample in a study of blood T cell repertoires in COVID-19. Profiling relied on immunoSEQ multiplex PCR, and the TCRdb table lists in-frame clones only, not all of them. The sample has approximately 300,000 clones; approximately 90% are singletons. Sequences were obtained from peripheral blood. These receptors all come from a man aged 25-45 years with acute or convalescent COVID-19.

V usage is TRBV11-2 and J usage is TRBJ1-1; a weak D match, TRBD1 (5 bases). V was pared by 10 bases and J by 0 bases, with 21 bases between. Germline V gene data show CDR1 as SGHAT and CDR2 as FQNNGV. The CDR3 totals 16 residues. CDR3 protein: CATNPGQGLMNTEAFF. DNA of the CDR3: TGTGCCACAAACCCTGGGCAGGGCTTGATGAACACTGAAGCTTTCTTT.

This rearrangement joins TRBV6-5 to TRBJ1-6, with 10 bases lining up with TRBD1. J gave up 14 bases and V 5 bases, and 9 bases lay outside the gene matches. This CDR3 comprises 14 residues. CDR1 and CDR2 (germline): MNHEY, SVGAGI. This chain's CDR3 is CASSQLDRGIALHF. For the CDR3, the DNA is TGTGCCAGCAGTCAATTGGACAGGGGGATCGCCCTCCACTTT.

The chain employs TRBV19 and TRBJ2-7, with D unresolved. The CDR3 loop spans 12 amino acids. Germline V gene sequence: CDR1 LNHDA, CDR2 SQIVND (reference sequence). V was cut by 5 bases and J by 4 bases, with 9 bases left in between. CDR3 in DNA: TGTGCCAGTAGTCAATCGGGTTACGAGCAGTACTTC. This codes for CASSQSGYEQYF.

The CDR3 here is CASSLQERWTEAFF. CDR3 coding DNA: TGCGCCAGCAGCTTGCAGGAGCGGTGGACTGAAGCTTTCTTT. This rearrangement joins TRBV5-1 to TRBJ1-1; no clear D gene. The germline V gene has CDR1 SGHRS and CDR2 YFSETQ. The length of the CDR3 is 14 residues. V was shortened by 1 base and J by 5 bases, with 12 bases between the two germline ends.

The chain uses TRBV7-3 and TRBJ1-1; the D gene is possibly TRBD1 (5 bases). Trimming stripped 6 bases from V and 1 base from J, with 12 bases between. The CDR3 consists of 14 residues. The germline CDR1 and CDR2 sequences are SGHTA and FQGTGA. The CDR3 region has the DNA TGTGCCAGCAGTGCGGGGACCGAGAACACTGAAGCTTTCTTT. Protein product: CASSAGTENTEAFF.

The rearrangement uses TRBV28 and TRBJ1-1; TRBD1 agrees at 8 bases. The CDR3 covers 16 residues. Trimming took 2 bases from V and 1 from J; bases not matched to a gene: 6. In germline, CDR1 is MDHEN, CDR2 SYDVKM. The CDR3 coding sequence is TGTGCCAGCAGTTTAAGGCAGGGGGCTACGAACACTGAAGCTTTCTTT. It yields the protein CASSLRQGATNTEAFF.

The V gene is TRBV25-1, the J gene TRBJ2-2; TRBD1 matches at 7 bases. The CDR3 totals 15 residues. Germline lookup yields CDR1 MGHDK and CDR2 SYGVNS. Unmatched junction bases numbered 4, after V lost 6 bases and J lost 0 bases. CDR3 sequence (DNA): TGTGCCAGCAGCGGGACAGCCCCGAACACCGGGGAGCTGTTTTTT. This sequence encodes CASSGTAPNTGELFF.

The chain combines TRBV27 with TRBJ1-5, with 10 bases identical to TRBD1. V lost 6 bases and J lost 7; bases outside the gene matches: 6. Germline CDR1 and CDR2: MNHEY and SMNVEV (reference sequence). CDR3 length: 14 residues. CDR3 amino acids: CASRGTGVAQPQHF. The CDR3 DNA follows: TGTGCCAGCAGAGGGACAGGGGTTGCACAGCCCCAGCATTTT.

About this clone: At one of its ends the junction is not consistent with the germline gene, which may arise from a read error. Different DNA sequences within this sample yield the same CDR3. This chain uses TRBV6-5 with TRBJ1-4, with TRBD1 identical over 9 bases. The germline V gene has CDR1 MNHEY and CDR2 SVGAGI. The CDR3 is made up of 14 amino acids. The CDR3 region has the DNA TGTGCCAGCCGAGACAGGGGGTCTAACGAAAAACTGTTTTTT. Its protein is CASRDRGSNEKLFF.

This clone turned up a few times. V is TRBV18 and J is TRBJ2-2, with TRBD1 matching 8 bases. Germline loops: CDR1 KGHSH, CDR2 LQKENI. V trimming: 4 bases; J trimming: 0 bases; junction bases outside the gene matches: 4. The CDR3 is 16 amino acids. CDR3 DNA sequence: TGTGCCAGCTCACAAACAGGGGGAACGAACACCGGGGAGCTGTTTTTT. Translation gives CASSQTGGTNTGELFF.

The rearrangement links TRBV6-1 to TRBJ1-2; 7 bases are a match to TRBD1. J was trimmed by 8 bases and V by 0 bases; bases with no gene match: 3. The CDR3 has 13 amino acids. Germline V lookup: CDR1 MNHNS, CDR2 SASEGT. CDR3 amino acids: CASSEAGGWGYTF. The CDR3 region has the DNA TGTGCCAGCAGTGAAGCAGGGGGCTGGGGCTACACCTTC.

Here the CDR3 DNA reads TGTGCCTGGACTCATACTTCGGGACTAGCGGGAGGTTCCTACAATGAGCAGTTCTTC. It translates to CAWTHTSGLAGGSYNEQFF. J is TRBJ2-1 and V is TRBV30; 15 positions match TRBD2. Germline values: CDR1 GTSNPN, CDR2 SVGIG (reference sequence). Trimming removed 4 bases from V and 1 base from J; junction bases left unmatched: 11. CDR3 length equals 19 residues.

Note on this clone: Other DNA sequences of this sample code for an identical CDR3. The J gene is TRBJ1-2, the V gene TRBV18, with D tentatively TRBD1 (6 bases). V was cut by 3 bases and J by 4 bases, with 12 bases left in between. Germline V lookup: CDR1 KGHSH, CDR2 LQKENI. The CDR3 has 14 residues. In DNA, the CDR3 is TGTGCCAGCTCACCGCAGGACAGACCCTATGGCTACACCTTC. It translates to CASSPQDRPYGYTF.

The genes are TRBV5-8 and TRBJ2-1, with D uncertain. Germline V gene data show CDR1 as SGHTS and CDR2 as YDEGEE. Trimming shortened V by 3 bases and J by 3 bases, and 13 bases separated the two germline ends. There are 15 residues in the CDR3. CDR3 DNA sequence: TGTGCCAGCAGCTCTGCCCCAGGAAGCTACAATGAGCAGTTCTTC. It is translated as CASSSAPGSYNEQFF.

This clone was observed a handful of times. The chain joins TRBV28 to TRBJ2-4, with TRBD2 identical over 9 bases. Germline CDR1 is MDHEN and CDR2 is SYDVKM. There are 14 residues in the CDR3. Germline trimming cut 7 bases from V and 8 bases from J; bases unmatched to any gene: 9. The CDR3 spells CASTYQAGGDIQYF. As DNA, the CDR3 is TGTGCCAGCACCTACCAAGCGGGAGGAGACATTCAGTACTTC.

This chain uses TRBV6-5 with TRBJ2-7; 9 bases align to TRBD2. The germline CDR1 and CDR2 sequences are MNHEY and SVGAGI. J lost 4 bases, V lost 7 bases, and 8 bases had no gene match. The CDR3 covers 14 residues. The CDR3 sequence: CASIEAGGPYEQYF. The CDR3 nucleotides are TGTGCCAGCATAGAGGCGGGAGGGCCATACGAGCAGTACTTC.

The rearrangement uses TRBV6-5 and TRBJ1-5, with D tentatively TRBD1 (5 bases). The CDR3 runs to 15 residues. Germline CDR1 and CDR2: MNHEY and SVGAGI. V was cut by 2 bases and J by 3 bases, with 11 bases left in between. The chain's CDR3 is CASSYVEGLNQPQHF. The DNA of the CDR3 is TGTGCCAGCAGTTACGTCGAGGGACTCAATCAGCCCCAGCATTTT.

V usage is TRBV18 and J usage is TRBJ2-5; maybe TRBD1 (6 bases). CDR1 KGHSH and CDR2 LQKENI come from the germline V gene. The CDR3 has 14 residues. V lost 1 base and J 3 bases, leaving 9 bases between the germline ends. CDR3 sequence (DNA): TGTGCCAGCTCACCACGAGCAGGGGAAGAGACCCAGTACTTC. It codes for CASSPRAGEETQYF.

V usage is TRBV5-1 and J usage is TRBJ1-3; D remains unclear. The V gene lost 0 bases and the J gene lost 4 bases, with 8 bases spanning the gap. The CDR3 length is 14 residues. From germline, CDR1 is SGHRS and CDR2 YFSETQ. The CDR3 DNA sequence: TGCGCCAGCAGCTTGGGCAGTACCGGAAACACCATATATTTT. Protein: CASSLGSTGNTIYF. The variable domain in full, completed from reference TRBV5-1 and TRBJ1-3, reads KAGVTQTPRYLIKTRGQQVTLSCSPISGHRSVSWYQQTPGQGLQFLFEYFSETQRNKGNFPGRFSGRQFSNSRSEMNVSTLELGDSALYLCASSLGSTGNTIYFGEGSWLTVV.

Remarks on this clone: The junction does not match germline at one end; this may be a read error. This chain joins TRBV18 and TRBJ1-4, with D uncertain. This CDR3 comprises 9 residues. CDR1 is KGHSH and CDR2 is LQKENI in the germline V gene. The CDR3 here is CASPRGRGF. In DNA, the CDR3 is TGTGCCAGCCCCAGAGGACGGGGTTTT.

The chain couples TRBV5-4 to TRBJ1-2; 8 positions match TRBD1. From germline, CDR1 is SGHNT and CDR2 YYREEE (reference sequence). The CDR3 has 14 amino acids. Trimming took 2 bases from V and 8 from J; bases not matched to a gene: 8. For the CDR3, the DNA is TGTGCCAGCAGCTTTGTTTCGACAGGGGCGGGCTACACCTTC. Residues: CASSFVSTGAGYTF. The full variable domain, with the rest looked up from reference TRBV5-4 and TRBJ1-2, is ETGVTQSPTHLIKTRGQQVTLRCSSQSGHNTVSWYQQALGQGPQFIFQYYREEENGRGNFPPRFSGLQFPNYSSELNVNALELDDSALYLCASSFVSTGAGYTFGSGTRLTVV.

The genes are TRBV10-1 and TRBJ2-1; 8 bases match TRBD2. After removal of 5 bases from V and 2 bases from J, the junction contained 8 bases not matched to a gene. This CDR3 contains 16 residues. Germline V gene lookup returns CDR1 WNHNN and CDR2 SYGVQD (reference sequence). The CDR3 DNA sequence: TGCGCCAGCAGTCCTATGCGGCGGGAGGCCTACAATGAGCAGTTCTTC. Encoded protein: CASSPMRREAYNEQFF.

This chain joins TRBV6-5 and TRBJ1-1; TRBD1 agrees at 8 bases. Unmatched junction bases numbered 6, after V lost 6 bases and J lost 3 bases. Germline loops: CDR1 MNHEY, CDR2 SVGAGI. This CDR3 is 14 amino acids long. In nucleotides, the CDR3 is TGTGCCAGCAGCCACGACAGGGGCGACACTGAAGCTTTCTTT. Protein sequence: CASSHDRGDTEAFF.

The rearrangement links TRBV7-3 to TRBJ1-1, with no clear D. The CDR3 has 14 residues. Germline V CDR1 and CDR2: SGHTA, FQGTGA. V gave up 5 bases and J gave up 1 base, with 11 bases separating them. The CDR3 here is CASSRGGPNTEAFF. CDR3 coding DNA: TGTGCCAGCAGCCGCGGAGGGCCGAACACTGAAGCTTTCTTT.

The rearrangement uses TRBV11-3 and TRBJ2-1; no firm D call. This CDR3 spans 15 amino acids. V was shortened by 0 bases and J by 5 bases, with 11 bases between the two germline ends. From germline, CDR1 is SGHNT and CDR2 YENEEA. The CDR3 is CASSLDTLLNNEQFF. CDR3 nucleotide sequence: TGTGCCAGCAGCTTAGATACTCTTCTTAACAATGAGCAGTTCTTC. Together with reference TRBV11-3 and TRBJ2-1, the CDR3 gives the full variable domain: EAGVVQSPRYKIIEKKQPVAFWCNPISGHNTLYWYLQNLGQGPELLIRYENEEAVDDSQLPKDRFSAERLKGVDSTLKIQPAELGDSAVYLCASSLDTLLNNEQFFGPGTRLTVL.

The chain couples TRBV11-2 to TRBJ1-5, with TRBD1 as a possible D gene (5 bases). The V and J ends lost 0 bases and 6 bases respectively, with 9 bases between them. Germline values: CDR1 SGHAT, CDR2 FQNNGV. This CDR3 has 14 amino acids. CDR3 nucleotides: TGTGCCAGCAGCTTAGACAGGGAGGCTCAGCCCCAGCATTTT. Its protein is CASSLDREAQPQHF.

The genes are TRBV6-5 and TRBJ2-7, with 12 positions matching TRBD2. With V trimmed by 0 bases and J by 2 bases, 2 bases remained unmatched. The CDR3 runs to 16 residues. Germline CDR1 and CDR2: MNHEY and SVGAGI. The CDR3 region has the DNA TGTGCCAGCAGTTACTCGGCTAGCGGGGGGGCCTACGAGCAGTACTTC. Its translation: CASSYSASGGAYEQYF.

The chain couples TRBV28 to TRBJ2-3; TRBD2 might be the D (6 bases). V dropped 7 bases and J dropped 0 bases, with 14 bases sitting between them. The CDR3 is 15 amino acids. The germline V gene has CDR1 MDHEN and CDR2 SYDVKM. CDR3 coding DNA: TGTGCCAGCATCGGGGCTAGCGCTAGCACAGATACGCAGTATTTT. It yields the protein CASIGASASTDTQYF.

The chain has TRBV30 and TRBJ2-7, with D uncertain. The CDR3 totals 11 residues. The V end lost 3 bases, the J end lost 7 bases, and 10 bases lay between the germline ends. The germline V gene has CDR1 GTSNPN and CDR2 SVGIG (reference sequence). The DNA for the CDR3 is TGTGCCTGGAGCTCCACGAGGGAGCAGTACTTC. Its protein is CAWSSTREQYF.

This clone was counted between two and nine times. In DNA, the CDR3 is TGTGCCAGCAGCACCGGGGGGGCGGATGAAAAACTGTTTTTT. Residues: CASSTGGADEKLFF. V and J are TRBV9 and TRBJ1-4; tentatively, D is TRBD1 (6 bases). CDR1 is SGDLS, CDR2 YYNGEE, per germline. V lost 4 bases and J lost 6, with 13 bases in between. CDR3 length: 14 amino acids.